This TCR beta chain was retrieved from a study of shared clonotypes between healthy human individuals. V shed 3 bases, J shed 1 base, and the junction held 8 bases outside the gene matches. The CDR3 spans 16 residues. Germline V gives CDR1 LNHDA, CDR2 SQIVND (reference sequence). Repertoires were generated with immunoSEQ multiplex PCR, while TCRdb's copy carries only in-frame clones and drops some. This sample has about a million clones, with roughly 80% found just once. J is TRBJ1-1 and V is TRBV19; 7 bases are shared with TRBD1. The clonotype originates from a man between 18 and 29 years old in good health. Some clones in this sample may be carry-over from other donors' samples. Sequenced input: memory CD4+ T cells from PBMCs. Subset of the sample: CD45RA-negative fraction. DNA for the CDR3: TGTGCCAGTAGTATCATACCCACAGGGGAGAACACTGAAGCTTTCTTT. This codes for CASSIIPTGENTEAFF.